This T cell receptor beta chain is drawn from a study of monozygotic twins with cystic fibrosis. Study information: With around 14 PCR cycles, barcoded libraries came from about 2.9 micrograms of fragmented DNA. Study-level findings and limits: Shared CDR3 numbers were not associated with age, concordance or severity. Nucleotide-identical clonotype sharing was significantly higher within monozygotic CF twin pairs than between unrelated CF individuals. V usage most resembled the co-twin in 13 of 16 pairs.

Sequencing used immunoSEQ multiplex PCR; TCRdb keeps in-frame clones, though not all of them. Of around 30,000 clones detected, 85% appear once; the ten largest clones hold approximately 0.93%. V lost 2 bases, J lost 8 bases, and 9 bases stayed unmatched. The CDR3 spans 16 residues. Germline V gene sequence: CDR1 MNHEY, CDR2 SMNVEV (reference sequence). This clone has more than one count but fewer than ten. Its specificity is not known. V gene TRBV27 combines with J gene TRBJ2-1; 10 nucleotides agree with TRBD2. This TCR derives from a girl aged 2-15 years with cystic fibrosis. Sample: blood. CDR3 coding DNA: TGTGCCAGCAGTTTAGGGGGTAGCGGGAGGAGCTATGAGCAGTTCTTC. Amino acids: CASSLGGSGRSYEQFF.